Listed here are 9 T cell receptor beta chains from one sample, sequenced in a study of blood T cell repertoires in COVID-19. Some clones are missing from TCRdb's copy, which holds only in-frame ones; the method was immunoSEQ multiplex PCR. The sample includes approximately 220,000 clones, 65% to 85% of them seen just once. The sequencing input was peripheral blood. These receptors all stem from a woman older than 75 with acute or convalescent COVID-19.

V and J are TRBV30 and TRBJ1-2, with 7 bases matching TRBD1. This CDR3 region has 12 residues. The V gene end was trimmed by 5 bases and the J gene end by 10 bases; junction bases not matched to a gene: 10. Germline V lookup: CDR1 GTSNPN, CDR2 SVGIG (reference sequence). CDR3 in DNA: TGTGCCTGGGGACTCCGGGACAGCGACTACACCTTC. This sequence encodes CAWGLRDSDYTF.

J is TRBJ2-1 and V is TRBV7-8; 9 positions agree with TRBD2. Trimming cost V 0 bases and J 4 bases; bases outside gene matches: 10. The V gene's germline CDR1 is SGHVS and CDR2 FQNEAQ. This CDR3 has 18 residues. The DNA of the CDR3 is TGTGCCAGCAGCTTAGCGCAGAATAGCGGGAGATTTTACAATGAGCAGTTCTTC. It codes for CASSLAQNSGRFYNEQFF.

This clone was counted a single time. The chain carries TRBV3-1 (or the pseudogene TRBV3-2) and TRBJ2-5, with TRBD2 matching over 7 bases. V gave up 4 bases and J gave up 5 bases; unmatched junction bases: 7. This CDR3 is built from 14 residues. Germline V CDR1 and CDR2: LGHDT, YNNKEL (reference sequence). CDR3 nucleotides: TGTGCCAGCAGCCTCAACGGGGGGATGGAGACCCAGTACTTC. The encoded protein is CASSLNGGMETQYF.

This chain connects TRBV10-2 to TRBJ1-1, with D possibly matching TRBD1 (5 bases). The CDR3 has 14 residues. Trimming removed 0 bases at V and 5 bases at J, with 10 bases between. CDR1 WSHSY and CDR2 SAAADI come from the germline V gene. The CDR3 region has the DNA TGCGCCAGCAGTGAGTCGGGACGGGGGACTGAAGCTTTCTTT. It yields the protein CASSESGRGTEAFF.

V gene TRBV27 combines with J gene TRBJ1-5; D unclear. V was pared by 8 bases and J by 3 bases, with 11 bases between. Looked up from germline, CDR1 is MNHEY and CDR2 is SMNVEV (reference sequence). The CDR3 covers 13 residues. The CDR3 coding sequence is TGTGCCAGCCGGGGTATGACCAATCAGCCCCAGCATTTT. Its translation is CASRGMTNQPQHF.

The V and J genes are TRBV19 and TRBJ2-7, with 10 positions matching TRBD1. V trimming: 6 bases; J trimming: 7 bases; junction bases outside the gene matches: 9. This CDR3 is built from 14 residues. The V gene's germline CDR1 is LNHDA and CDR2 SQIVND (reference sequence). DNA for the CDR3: TGTGCCAGTAGACGAGACAGGGGGCTTGGGGAGCAGTACTTC. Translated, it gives CASRRDRGLGEQYF.

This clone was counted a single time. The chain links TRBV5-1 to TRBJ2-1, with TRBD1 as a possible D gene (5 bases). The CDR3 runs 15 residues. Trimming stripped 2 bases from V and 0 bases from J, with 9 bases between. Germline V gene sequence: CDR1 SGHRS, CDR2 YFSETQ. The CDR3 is CASSLQASSYNEQFF. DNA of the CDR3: TGCGCCAGCAGCTTACAGGCCAGCTCCTACAATGAGCAGTTCTTC.

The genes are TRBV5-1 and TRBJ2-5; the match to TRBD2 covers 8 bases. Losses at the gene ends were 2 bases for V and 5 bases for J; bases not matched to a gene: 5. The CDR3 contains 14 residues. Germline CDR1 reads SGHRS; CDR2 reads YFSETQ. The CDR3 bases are TGCGCCAGCAGCTTTGGTAGCGGGGTTGAGACCCAGTACTTC. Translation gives CASSFGSGVETQYF.

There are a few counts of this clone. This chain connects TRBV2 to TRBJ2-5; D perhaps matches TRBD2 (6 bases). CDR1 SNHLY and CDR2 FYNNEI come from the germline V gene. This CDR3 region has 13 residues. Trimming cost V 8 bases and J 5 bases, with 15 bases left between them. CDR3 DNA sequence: TGTGCCAGCCTTGCGGGGCGTGCGGAGACCCAGTACTTC. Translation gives CASLAGRAETQYF.